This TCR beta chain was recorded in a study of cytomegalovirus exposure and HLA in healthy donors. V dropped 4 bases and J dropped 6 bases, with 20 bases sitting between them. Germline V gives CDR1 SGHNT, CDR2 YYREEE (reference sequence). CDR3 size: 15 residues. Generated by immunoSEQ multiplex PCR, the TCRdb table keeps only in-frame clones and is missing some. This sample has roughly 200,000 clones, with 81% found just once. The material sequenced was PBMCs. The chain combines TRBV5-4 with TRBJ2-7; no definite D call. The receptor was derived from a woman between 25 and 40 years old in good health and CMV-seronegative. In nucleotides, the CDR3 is TGTGCCAGCAGCCAGCTACCAAATCAAGCGCGCGAGCAGTACTTC. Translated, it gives CASSQLPNQAREQYF.